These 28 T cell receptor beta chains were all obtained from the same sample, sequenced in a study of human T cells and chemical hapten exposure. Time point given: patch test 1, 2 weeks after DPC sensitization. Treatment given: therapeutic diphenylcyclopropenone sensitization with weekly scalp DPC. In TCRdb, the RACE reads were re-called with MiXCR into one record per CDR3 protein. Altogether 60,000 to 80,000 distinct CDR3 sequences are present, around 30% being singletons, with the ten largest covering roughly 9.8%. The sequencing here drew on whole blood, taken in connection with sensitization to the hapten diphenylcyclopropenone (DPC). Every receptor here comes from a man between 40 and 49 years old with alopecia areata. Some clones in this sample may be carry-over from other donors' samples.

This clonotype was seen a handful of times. DNA for the CDR3: TGTGCCAGCAGTTCCGAGACCGGGACTGAAGCTTTCTTT. Its protein is CASSSETGTEAFF. The chain couples TRBV12-3 or TRBV12-4 to TRBJ1-1; D is ambiguous. Trimming removed 4 bases at V and 5 bases at J, with 11 bases between. The CDR3 has 13 amino acids.

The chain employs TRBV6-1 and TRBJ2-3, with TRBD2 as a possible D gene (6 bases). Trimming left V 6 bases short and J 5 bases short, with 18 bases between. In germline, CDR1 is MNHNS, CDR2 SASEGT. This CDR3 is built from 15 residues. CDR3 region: CASRELAGGEDTQYF. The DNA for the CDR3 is TGTGCCAGCAGAGAACTAGCCGGAGGGGAAGATACGCAGTATTTT.

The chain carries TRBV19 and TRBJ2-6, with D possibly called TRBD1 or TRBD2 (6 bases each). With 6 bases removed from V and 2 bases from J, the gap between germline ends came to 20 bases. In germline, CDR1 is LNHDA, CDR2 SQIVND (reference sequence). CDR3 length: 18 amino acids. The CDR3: CASSVVGGGVTGANVLTF. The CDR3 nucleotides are TGTGCCAGTAGCGTCGTCGGAGGGGGAGTTACTGGGGCCAACGTCCTGACTTTC.

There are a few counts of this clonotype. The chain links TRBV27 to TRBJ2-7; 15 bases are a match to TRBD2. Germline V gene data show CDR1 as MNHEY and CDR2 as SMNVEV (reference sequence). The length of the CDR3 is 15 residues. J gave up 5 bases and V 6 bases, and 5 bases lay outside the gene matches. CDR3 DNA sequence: TGTGCCAGCAGCCTCGGGACTAGCGGGAGGAACGAGCAGTACTTC. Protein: CASSLGTSGRNEQYF.

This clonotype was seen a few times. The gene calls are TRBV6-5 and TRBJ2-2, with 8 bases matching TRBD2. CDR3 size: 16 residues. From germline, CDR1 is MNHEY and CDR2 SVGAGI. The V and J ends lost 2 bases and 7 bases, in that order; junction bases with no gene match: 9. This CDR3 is CASSYTRTSRGGELFF. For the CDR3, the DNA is TGTGCCAGCAGTTACACCCGGACTAGCCGTGGCGGGGAGCTGTTTTTT.

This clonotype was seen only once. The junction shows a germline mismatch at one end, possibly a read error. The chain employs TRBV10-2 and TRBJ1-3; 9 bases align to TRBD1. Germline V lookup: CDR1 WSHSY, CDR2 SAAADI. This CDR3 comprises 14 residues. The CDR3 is CASTGTGPGNTVYF. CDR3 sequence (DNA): TGCGCCAGCACCGGGACAGGGCCTGGAAACACCGTATATTTT.

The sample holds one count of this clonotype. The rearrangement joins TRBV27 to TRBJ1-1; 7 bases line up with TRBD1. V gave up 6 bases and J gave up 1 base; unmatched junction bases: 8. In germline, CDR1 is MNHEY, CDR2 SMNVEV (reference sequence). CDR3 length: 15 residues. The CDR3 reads CASSRGQEKNTEAFF. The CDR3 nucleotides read TGTGCCAGCAGCCGTGGACAGGAAAAGAACACTGAAGCTTTCTTT.

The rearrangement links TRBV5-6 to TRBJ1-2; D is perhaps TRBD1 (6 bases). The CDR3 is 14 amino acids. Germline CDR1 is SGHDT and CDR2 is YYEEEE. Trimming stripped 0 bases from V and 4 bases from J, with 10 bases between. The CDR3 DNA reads TGTGCCAGCAGCTTGGACACAGGGTTCTATGGCTACACCTTC. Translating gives CASSLDTGFYGYTF.

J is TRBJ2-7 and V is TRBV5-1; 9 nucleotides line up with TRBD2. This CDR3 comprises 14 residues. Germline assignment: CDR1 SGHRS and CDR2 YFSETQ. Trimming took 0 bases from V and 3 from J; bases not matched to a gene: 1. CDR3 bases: TGCGCCAGCAGCTTGGTTAGCGGGAGCTACGAGCAGTACTTC. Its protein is CASSLVSGSYEQYF.

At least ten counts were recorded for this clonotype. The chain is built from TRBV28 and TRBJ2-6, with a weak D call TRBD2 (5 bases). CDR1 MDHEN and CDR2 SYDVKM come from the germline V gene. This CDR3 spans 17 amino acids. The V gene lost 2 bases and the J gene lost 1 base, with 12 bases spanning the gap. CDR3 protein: CASSLSGLGSGANVLTF. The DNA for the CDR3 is TGTGCCAGCAGTTTAAGTGGACTGGGATCTGGGGCCAACGTCCTGACTTTC.

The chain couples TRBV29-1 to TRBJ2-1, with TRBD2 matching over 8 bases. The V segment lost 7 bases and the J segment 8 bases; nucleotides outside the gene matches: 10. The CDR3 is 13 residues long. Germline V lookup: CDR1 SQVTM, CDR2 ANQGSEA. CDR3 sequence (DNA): TGCAGCGAGGCCAGCGGGAGAGGGGATGAGCAGTTCTTC. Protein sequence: CSEASGRGDEQFF.

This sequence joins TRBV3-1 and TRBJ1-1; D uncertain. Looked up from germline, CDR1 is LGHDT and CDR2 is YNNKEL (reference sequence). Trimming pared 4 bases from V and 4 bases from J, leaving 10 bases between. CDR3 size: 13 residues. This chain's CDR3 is CASSLGAATEAFF. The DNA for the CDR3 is TGTGCCAGCAGCCTGGGCGCCGCCACTGAAGCTTTCTTT.

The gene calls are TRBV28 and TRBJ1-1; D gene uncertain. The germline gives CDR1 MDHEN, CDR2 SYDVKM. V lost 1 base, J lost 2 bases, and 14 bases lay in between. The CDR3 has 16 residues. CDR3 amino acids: CASSLSDLLVNTEAFF. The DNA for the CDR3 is TGTGCCAGCAGTTTATCGGATCTCCTCGTTAACACTGAAGCTTTCTTT.

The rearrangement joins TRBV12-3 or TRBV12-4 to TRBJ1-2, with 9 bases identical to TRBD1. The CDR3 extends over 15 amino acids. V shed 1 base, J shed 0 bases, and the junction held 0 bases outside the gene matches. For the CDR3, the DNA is TGTGCCAGCAGTTTAGGACAGGGGGCTAACTATGGCTACACCTTC. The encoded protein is CASSLGQGANYGYTF.

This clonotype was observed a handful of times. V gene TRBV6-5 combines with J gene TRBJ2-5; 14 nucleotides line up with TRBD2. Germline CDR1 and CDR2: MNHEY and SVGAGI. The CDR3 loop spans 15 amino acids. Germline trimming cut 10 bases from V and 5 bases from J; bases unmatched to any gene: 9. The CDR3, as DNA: TGTGCCACCCGGCGACTAGCGGGAGGGGGTGAGACCCAGTACTTC. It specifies CATRRLAGGGETQYF.

DNA for the CDR3: TGCAGTGCTAGTAAGGCCCCCGAAAAACTGTTTTTT. Residues: CSASKAPEKLFF. V and J are TRBV20-1 and TRBJ1-4; D uncertain. The germline gives CDR1 DFQATT, CDR2 SNEGSKA (reference sequence). Trimming took off 3 bases at V and 8 bases at J, with 10 bases between the two ends. CDR3 length: 12 residues.

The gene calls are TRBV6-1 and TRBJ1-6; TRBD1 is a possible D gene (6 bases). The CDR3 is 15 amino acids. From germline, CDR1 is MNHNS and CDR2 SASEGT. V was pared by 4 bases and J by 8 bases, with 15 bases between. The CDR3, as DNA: TGTGCCAGCAGTGTTTCGGGGGCCAACGATTCACCCCTCCACTTT. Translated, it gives CASSVSGANDSPLHF.

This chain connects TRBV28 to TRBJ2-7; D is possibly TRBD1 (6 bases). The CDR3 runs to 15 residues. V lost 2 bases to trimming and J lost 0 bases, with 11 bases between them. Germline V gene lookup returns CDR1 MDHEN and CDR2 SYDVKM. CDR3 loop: CASSLTQGSSYEQYF. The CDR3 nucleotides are TGTGCCAGCAGTTTAACCCAGGGGAGCTCCTACGAGCAGTACTTC.

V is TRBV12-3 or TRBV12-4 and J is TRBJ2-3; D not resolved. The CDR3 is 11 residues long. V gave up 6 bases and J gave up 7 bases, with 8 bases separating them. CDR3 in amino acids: CASSRSNTQYF. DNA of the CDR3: TGTGCCAGCAGCCGGTCGAATACGCAGTATTTT.

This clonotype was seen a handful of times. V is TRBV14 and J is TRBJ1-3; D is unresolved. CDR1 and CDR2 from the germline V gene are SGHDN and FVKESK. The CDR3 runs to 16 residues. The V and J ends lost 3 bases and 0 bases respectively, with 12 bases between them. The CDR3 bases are TGTGCCAGCAGCCATTCGACACCTCTCTCTGGAAACACCATATATTTT. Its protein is CASSHSTPLSGNTIYF.

The CDR3 is CASSLDFLAASSYNEQFF. The DNA of the CDR3 is TGTGCCAGCAGCTTAGATTTCCTAGCGGCTAGCTCCTACAATGAGCAGTTCTTC. The rearrangement joins TRBV7-2 to TRBJ2-1; 7 nucleotides line up with TRBD2. This CDR3 has 18 residues. Germline V gene lookup returns CDR1 SGHTA and CDR2 FQGNSA. V shed 1 base, J shed 0 bases, and the junction held 9 bases outside the gene matches. The complete variable domain, with remaining parts taken from reference TRBV7-2 and TRBJ2-1, reads GAGVSQSPSNKVTEKGKDVELRCDPISGHTALYWYRQSLGQGLEFLIYFQGNSAPDKSGLPSDRFSAERTGGSVSTLTIQRTQQEDSAVYLCASSLDFLAASSYNEQFFGPGTRLTVL.

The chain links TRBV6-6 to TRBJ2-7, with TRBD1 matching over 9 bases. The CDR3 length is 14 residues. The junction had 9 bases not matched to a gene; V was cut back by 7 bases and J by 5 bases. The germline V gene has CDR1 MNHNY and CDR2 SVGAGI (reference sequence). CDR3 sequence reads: CASTSGTGFHEQYF. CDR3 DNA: TGTGCCAGCACCTCCGGGACAGGGTTTCACGAGCAGTACTTC.

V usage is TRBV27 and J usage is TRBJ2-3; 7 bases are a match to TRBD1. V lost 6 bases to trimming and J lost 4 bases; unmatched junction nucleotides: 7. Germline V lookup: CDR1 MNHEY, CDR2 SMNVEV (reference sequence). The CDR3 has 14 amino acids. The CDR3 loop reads CASRKGGSADTQYF. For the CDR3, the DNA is TGTGCCAGCAGAAAAGGGGGCAGCGCAGATACGCAGTATTTT.

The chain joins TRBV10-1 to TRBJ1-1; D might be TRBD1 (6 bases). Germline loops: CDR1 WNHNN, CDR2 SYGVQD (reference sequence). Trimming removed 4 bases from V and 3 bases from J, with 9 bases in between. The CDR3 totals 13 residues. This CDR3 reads CASSAGDHTEAFF. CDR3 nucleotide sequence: TGCGCCAGCAGTGCAGGGGATCACACTGAAGCTTTCTTT.

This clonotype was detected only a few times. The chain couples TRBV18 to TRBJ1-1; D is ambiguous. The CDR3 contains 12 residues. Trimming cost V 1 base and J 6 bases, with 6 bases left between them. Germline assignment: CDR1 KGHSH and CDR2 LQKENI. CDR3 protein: CASSPQTSEAFF. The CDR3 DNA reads TGTGCCAGCTCACCACAGACATCTGAAGCTTTCTTT.

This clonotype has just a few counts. The CDR3 loop is CSARIRYSYEQYF. The CDR3 nucleotides are TGCAGTGCTAGAATAAGGTACTCCTACGAGCAGTACTTC. V and J are TRBV20-1 and TRBJ2-7; D gene unclear. This CDR3 comprises 13 residues. CDR1 is DFQATT, CDR2 SNEGSKA, per germline (reference sequence). The V gene lost 2 bases and the J gene lost 0 bases, with 8 bases spanning the gap.

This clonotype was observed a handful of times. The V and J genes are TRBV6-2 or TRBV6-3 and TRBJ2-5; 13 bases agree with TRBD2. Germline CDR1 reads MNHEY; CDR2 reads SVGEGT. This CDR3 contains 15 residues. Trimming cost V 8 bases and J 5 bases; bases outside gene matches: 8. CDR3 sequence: CASGLAGAGAETQYF. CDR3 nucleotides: TGTGCCAGCGGACTAGCGGGAGCGGGAGCGGAGACCCAGTACTTC.

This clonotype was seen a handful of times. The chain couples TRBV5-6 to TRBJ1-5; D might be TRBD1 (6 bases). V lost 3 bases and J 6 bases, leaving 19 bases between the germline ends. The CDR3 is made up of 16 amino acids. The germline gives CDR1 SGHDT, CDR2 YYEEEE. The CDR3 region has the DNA TGTGCCAGCAGCTCGCTTGGATCGGGGGCGGGTCAGCCCCAGCATTTT. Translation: CASSSLGSGAGQPQHF.